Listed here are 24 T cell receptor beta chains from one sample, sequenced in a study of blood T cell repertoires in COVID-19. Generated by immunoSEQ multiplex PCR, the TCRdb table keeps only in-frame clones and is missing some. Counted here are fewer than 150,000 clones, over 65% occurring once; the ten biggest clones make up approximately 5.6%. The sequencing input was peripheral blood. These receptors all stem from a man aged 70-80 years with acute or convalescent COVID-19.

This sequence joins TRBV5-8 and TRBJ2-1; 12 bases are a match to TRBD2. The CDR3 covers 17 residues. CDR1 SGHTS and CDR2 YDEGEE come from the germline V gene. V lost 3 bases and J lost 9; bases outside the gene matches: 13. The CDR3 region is CASSSATTSGGNGEQFF. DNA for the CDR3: TGTGCCAGCAGCTCGGCCACTACTAGCGGGGGGAACGGTGAGCAGTTCTTC. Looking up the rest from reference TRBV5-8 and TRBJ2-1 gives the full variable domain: EAGVTQSPTHLIKTRGQQATLRCSPISGHTSVYWYQQALGLGLQFLLWYDEGEERNRGNFPPRFSGRQFPNYSSELNVNALELEDSALYLCASSSATTSGGNGEQFFGPGTRLTVL.

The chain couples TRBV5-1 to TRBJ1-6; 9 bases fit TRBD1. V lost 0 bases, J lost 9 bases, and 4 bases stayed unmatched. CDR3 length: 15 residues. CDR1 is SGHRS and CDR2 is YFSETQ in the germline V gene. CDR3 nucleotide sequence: TGCGCCAGCAGCTTGGAAGGGACAGGGACTTCACCCCTCCACTTT. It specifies CASSLEGTGTSPLHF.

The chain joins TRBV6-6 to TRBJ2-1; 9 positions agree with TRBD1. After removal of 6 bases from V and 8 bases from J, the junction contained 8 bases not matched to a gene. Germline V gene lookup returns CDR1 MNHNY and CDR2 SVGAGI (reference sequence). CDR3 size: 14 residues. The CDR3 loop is CASSPIDRGDEQFF. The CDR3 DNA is TGTGCCAGCAGCCCCATCGACAGGGGGGATGAGCAGTTCTTC.

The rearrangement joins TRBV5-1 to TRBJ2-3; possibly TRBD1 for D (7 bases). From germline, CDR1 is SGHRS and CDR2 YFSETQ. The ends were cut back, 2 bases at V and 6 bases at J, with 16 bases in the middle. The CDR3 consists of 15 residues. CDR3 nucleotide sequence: TGCGCCAGCAGCTTTGGGACAGTGGAGGGTGATACGCAGTATTTT. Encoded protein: CASSFGTVEGDTQYF.

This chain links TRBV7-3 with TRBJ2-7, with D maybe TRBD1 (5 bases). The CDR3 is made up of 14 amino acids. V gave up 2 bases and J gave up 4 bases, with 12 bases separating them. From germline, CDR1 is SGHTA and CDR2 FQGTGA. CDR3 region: CASSLAGSGYEQYF. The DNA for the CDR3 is TGTGCCAGCAGCTTAGCAGGGTCTGGATACGAGCAGTACTTC.

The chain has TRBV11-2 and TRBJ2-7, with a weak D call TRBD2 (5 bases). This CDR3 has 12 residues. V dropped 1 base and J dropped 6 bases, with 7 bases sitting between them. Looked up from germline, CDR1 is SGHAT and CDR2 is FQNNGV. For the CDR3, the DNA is TGTGCCAGCAGCTTAGGAGGGCCCGAGCAGTACTTC. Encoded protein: CASSLGGPEQYF.

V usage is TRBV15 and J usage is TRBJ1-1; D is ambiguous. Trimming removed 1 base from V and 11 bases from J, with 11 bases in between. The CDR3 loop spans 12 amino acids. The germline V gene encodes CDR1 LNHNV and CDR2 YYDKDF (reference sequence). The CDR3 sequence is CATSRVPRVAFF. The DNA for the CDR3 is TGTGCCACCAGCAGAGTTCCTCGGGTGGCTTTCTTT.

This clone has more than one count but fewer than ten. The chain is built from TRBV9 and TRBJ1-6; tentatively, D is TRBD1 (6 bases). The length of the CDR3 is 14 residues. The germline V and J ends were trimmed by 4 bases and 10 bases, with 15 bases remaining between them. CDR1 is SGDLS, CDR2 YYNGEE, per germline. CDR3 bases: TGTGCCAGCAGCCCGGGGACACCCGGATCACCCCTCCACTTT. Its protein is CASSPGTPGSPLHF.

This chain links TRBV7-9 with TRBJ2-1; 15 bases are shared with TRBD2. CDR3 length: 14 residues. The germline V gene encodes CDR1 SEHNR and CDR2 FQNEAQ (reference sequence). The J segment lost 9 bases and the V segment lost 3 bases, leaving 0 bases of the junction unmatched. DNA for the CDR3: TGTGCCAGCAGCTTGGGACTAGCGGGAGGTGAGCAGTTCTTC. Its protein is CASSLGLAGGEQFF.

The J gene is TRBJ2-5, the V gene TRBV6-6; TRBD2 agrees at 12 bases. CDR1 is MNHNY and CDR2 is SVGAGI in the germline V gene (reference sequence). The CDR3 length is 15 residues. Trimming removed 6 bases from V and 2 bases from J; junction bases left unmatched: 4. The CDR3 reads CASSQTSGRQETQYF. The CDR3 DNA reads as TGTGCCAGCAGCCAGACTAGCGGGAGACAAGAGACCCAGTACTTC.

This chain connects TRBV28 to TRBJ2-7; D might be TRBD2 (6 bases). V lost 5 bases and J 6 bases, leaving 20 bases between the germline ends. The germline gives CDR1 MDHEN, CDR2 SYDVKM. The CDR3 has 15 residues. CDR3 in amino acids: CASSNGGIGGGEQYF. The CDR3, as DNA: TGTGCCAGCAGTAACGGGGGTATCGGGGGAGGCGAGCAGTACTTC.

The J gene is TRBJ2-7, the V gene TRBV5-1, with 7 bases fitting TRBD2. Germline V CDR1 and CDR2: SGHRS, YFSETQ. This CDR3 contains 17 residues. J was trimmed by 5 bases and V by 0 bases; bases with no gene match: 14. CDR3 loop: CASSLGYGLVGSNEQYF. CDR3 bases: TGCGCCAGCAGCTTGGGGTATGGACTAGTCGGGAGTAACGAGCAGTACTTC.

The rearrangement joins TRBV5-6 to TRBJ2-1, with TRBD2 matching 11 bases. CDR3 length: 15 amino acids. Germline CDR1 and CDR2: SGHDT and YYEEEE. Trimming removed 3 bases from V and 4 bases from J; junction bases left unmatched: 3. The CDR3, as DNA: TGTGCCAGCAGCTATAGCGGGGGGGTTTACAATGAGCAGTTCTTC. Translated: CASSYSGGVYNEQFF.

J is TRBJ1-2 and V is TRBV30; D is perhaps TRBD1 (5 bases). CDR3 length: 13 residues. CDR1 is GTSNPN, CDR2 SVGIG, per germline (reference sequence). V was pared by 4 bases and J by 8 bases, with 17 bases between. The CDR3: CAWTPGGGSGYTF. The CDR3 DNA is TGTGCCTGGACCCCCGGGGGAGGGAGCGGCTACACCTTC. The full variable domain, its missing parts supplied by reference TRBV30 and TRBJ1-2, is SQTIHQWPATLVQPVGSPLSLECTVEGTSNPNLYWYRQAAGRGLQLLFYSVGIGQISSEVPQNLSASRPQDRQFILSSKKLLLSDSGFYLCAWTPGGGSGYTFGSGTRLTVV.

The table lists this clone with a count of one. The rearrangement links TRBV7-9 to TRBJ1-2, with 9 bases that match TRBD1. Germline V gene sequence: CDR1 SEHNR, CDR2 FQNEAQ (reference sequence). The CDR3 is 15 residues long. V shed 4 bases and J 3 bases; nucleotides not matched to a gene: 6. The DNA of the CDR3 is TGTGCCAGCAGCTCGGGACAGGGTTACGACTATGGCTACACCTTC. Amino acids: CASSSGQGYDYGYTF.

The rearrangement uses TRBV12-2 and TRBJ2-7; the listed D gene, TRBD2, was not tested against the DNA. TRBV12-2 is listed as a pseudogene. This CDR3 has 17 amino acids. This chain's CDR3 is CASRKTSGRPFGIEQYF. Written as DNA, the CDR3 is TGTGCAAGTCGCAAGACTAGCGGGAGACCGTTCGGGATCGAGCAGTACTTC.

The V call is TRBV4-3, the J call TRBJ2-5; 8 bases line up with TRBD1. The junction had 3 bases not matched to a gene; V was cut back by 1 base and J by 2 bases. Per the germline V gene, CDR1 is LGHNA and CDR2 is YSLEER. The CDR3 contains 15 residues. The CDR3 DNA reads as TGCGCCAGCAGCCAAGGGACAGGGAGGCAAGAGACCCAGTACTTC. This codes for CASSQGTGRQETQYF.

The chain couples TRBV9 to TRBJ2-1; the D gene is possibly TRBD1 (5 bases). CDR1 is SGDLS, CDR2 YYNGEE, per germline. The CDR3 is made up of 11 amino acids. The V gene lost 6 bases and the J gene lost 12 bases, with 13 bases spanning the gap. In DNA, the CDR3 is TGTGCCAGCACCTCTGGGGCGTTGCAGTTCTTC. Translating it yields CASTSGALQFF. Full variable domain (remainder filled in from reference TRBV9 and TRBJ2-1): DSGVTQTPKHLITATGQRVTLRCSPRSGDLSVYWYQQSLDQGLQFLIQYYNGEERAKGNILERFSAQQFPDLHSELNLSSLELGDSALYFCASTSGALQFFGPGTRLTVL.

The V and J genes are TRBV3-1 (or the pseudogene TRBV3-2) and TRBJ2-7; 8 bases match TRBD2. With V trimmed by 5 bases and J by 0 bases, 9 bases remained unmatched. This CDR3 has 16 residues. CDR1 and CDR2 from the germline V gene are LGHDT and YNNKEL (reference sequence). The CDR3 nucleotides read TGTGCCAGCAGCTCACTACTGGCGGGGGGCTCCTACGAGCAGTACTTC. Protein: CASSSLLAGGSYEQYF.

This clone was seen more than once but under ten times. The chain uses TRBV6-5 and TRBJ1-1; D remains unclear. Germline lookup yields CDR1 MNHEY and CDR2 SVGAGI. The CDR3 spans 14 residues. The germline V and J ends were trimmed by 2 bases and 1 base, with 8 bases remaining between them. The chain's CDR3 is CASSYDSRNTEAFF. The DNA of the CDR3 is TGTGCCAGCAGTTACGATTCCAGGAACACTGAAGCTTTCTTT.

This chain's CDR3 is CASSIQGRDEQFF. The CDR3 region has the DNA TGTGCCAGCAGCATCCAGGGTAGGGATGAGCAGTTCTTC. The gene calls are TRBV7-2 and TRBJ2-1, with a tentative D call TRBD1 (5 bases). V was pared by 5 bases and J by 8 bases, with 13 bases between. CDR1 is SGHTA, CDR2 FQGNSA, per germline. The CDR3 is 13 residues long.

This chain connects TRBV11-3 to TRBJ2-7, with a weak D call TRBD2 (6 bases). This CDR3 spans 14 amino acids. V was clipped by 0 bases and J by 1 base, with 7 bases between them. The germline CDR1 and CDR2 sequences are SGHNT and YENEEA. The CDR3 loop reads CASSLDRESYEQYF. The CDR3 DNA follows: TGTGCCAGCAGCTTAGACCGGGAGTCCTACGAGCAGTACTTC.

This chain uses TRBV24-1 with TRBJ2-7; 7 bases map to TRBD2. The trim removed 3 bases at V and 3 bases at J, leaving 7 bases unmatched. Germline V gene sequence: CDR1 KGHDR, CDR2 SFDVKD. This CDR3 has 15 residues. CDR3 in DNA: TGTGCCACCAGTGATCCGGCTAGCGGTAACTACGAGCAGTACTTC. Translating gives CATSDPASGNYEQYF.

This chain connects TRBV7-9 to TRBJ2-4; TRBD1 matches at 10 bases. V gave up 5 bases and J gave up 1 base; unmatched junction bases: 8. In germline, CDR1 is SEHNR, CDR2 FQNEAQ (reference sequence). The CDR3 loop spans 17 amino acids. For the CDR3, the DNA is TGTGCCAGCAGCGGCGGACCGGGACAGGGGGCCAAAAACATTCAGTACTTC. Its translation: CASSGGPGQGAKNIQYF. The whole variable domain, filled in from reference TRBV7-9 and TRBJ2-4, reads DTGVSQNPRHKITKRGQNVTFRCDPISEHNRLYWYRQTLGQGPEFLTYFQNEAQLEKSRLLSDRFSAERPKGSFSTLEIQRTEQGDSAMYLCASSGGPGQGAKNIQYFGAGTRLSVL.